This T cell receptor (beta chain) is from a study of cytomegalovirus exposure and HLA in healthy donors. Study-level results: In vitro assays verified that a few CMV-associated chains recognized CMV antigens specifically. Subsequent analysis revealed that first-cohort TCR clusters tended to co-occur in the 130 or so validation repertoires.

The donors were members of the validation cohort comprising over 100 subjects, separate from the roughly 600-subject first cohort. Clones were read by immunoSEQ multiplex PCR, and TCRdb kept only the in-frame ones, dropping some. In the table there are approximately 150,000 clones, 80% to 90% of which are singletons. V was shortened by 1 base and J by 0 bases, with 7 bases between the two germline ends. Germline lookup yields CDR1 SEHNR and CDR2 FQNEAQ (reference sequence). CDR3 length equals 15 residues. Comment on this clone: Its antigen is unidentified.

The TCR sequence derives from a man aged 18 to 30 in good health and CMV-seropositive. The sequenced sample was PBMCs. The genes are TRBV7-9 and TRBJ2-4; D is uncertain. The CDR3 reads CASSLDGLAKNIQYF. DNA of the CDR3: TGTGCCAGCAGCTTAGATGGCCTAGCCAAAAACATTCAGTACTTC.